This TCR beta chain was captured by sequencing in a study of T cell responses to AZD1222 COVID-19 vaccine. Findings and caveats of the study: Donors were chiefly white British, with a greater number of females, and clonal diversity was perhaps underestimated. Baseline serology detected seropositivity in only a handful of AZD1222 recipients. The study found Spike-specific TCR breadth and depth rose after two AZD1222 doses.

Profiled with immunoSEQ multiplex PCR; TCRdb holds only in-frame clones, not every one. The table shows 120,000 to 150,000 clones, with about 87% occurring only once. The germline V gene encodes CDR1 SEHNR and CDR2 FQNEAQ (reference sequence). The CDR3 runs 15 residues. V was clipped by 4 bases and J by 3 bases; unmatched bases: 8. On this clone: What it binds is unknown.

Sequences were derived from peripheral blood, sampled on day 0 of AZD1222 vaccination. The chain couples TRBV7-9 to TRBJ2-7; 8 bases are a match to TRBD1. The origin of this receptor is an adult in good health. CDR3 sequence: CASSSPPGQDYEQYF. CDR3 in DNA: TGTGCCAGCAGCTCCCCACCGGGACAGGACTACGAGCAGTACTTC.